This T cell receptor (beta chain) was profiled in a study of tumor and adjacent non-tumor tissue in lung cancer (dated by TCRdb to the late 2010s). Context from the whole study: The cohort included 12 adenocarcinoma, 2 squamous cell carcinoma and 1 small cell lung cancer patients. The approximately 15 enrolled patients, of whom approximately ten were men and 5 were women, were aged roughly 31 to 80 years and were diagnosed with TNM stage I to III disease. Sequencing generated a total of approximately 130 million productive TCRbeta reads, averaging roughly 4.4 million reads per sample. Using bulk TCRbeta repertoires from 15 lung cancer patients, the study set lung tumor tissue side by side with matched distant non-tumor lung tissue. TCRbeta CDR3 sequencing was performed on a few dozen paired specimens, with one tumor sample and one normal lung sample collected per patient. Beyond this particular receptor, the publication reports: The sequencing platform is not named in the methods, and unique molecular identifiers are not mentioned. The cohort had only about 16 patients, and the authors noted that larger samples and more detailed clinical data are needed. TCR diversity (inverse Simpson) was significantly higher in tumor than in normal lung tissue (roughly 430 vs 170, P = 0.0075, Mann-Whitney U test). Peripheral blood was not sequenced, so blood TCRbeta repertoires in these lung cancer patients were not examined. TCR diversity was significantly higher in younger patients, and higher tumor TCR diversity was associated with shorter overall and disease-free survival. A significantly larger cumulative share of the repertoire was made up by the top 100 clones in normal lung than in tumor tissue.

As regards this clonotype: What this receptor recognizes is not known. At one of its ends the junction is not consistent with the germline gene, which may arise from a read error.

The receptor library was made with multiplex PCR. Sequencing relied on an Illumina HiSeq 2500. TCRbeta libraries were built by three rounds of nested PCR using primers (Table S4), following protocols modified from ARM-PCR. Before sequencing, PCR products in the 200-500 bp range were cut out of the gel and cleaned up using the QIAquick gel extraction kit. As for how the authors treated the data: Trimmomatic was used to clean the reads, FLASH was used to merge the reads into complete CDR3 sequences, and MiTCR was used to assign the reads to V(D)J germline segments. Clonal diversity was computed as the inverse Simpson's index with VDJtools. Productive reads were defined as in-frame sequences without a premature stop codon. Clones were called with MiXCR by TCRdb after fastp trimmed the public reads at Q25, and only in-frame beta chains were retained. One record per CDR3 amino acid sequence lists the most common genes and DNA. None of the V and J calls come from the authors' own analysis; TCRdb made them. The sample includes about 68,000 distinct CDR3 sequences, with almost 60% observed a single time. The top ten clonotypes cover 20% of the sample.

RNA was isolated from bulk unsorted tissue, and RNA quality was assessed with a NanoDrop ND-1000 and an Agilent 2100. All donors had newly diagnosed lung cancer, had not received prior chemotherapy, and were admitted for thoracic surgery in China between August and November 2014. Patients with previous radiotherapy or chemotherapy, or with another concurrent cancer, were excluded from the study. Pieces of surgical tissue measuring about 1-2 cm3 were kept in RNAlater solution and stored at -80 degrees C until use. The clonotype originates from a man in his forties or fifties with non-small cell lung cancer. Source material: lung tumor tissue.

The CDR3 amino acid sequence is: CPSSRSTGDYNQQFF. The DNA is as follows: TGTCCCAGCAGCCGGTCCACAGGGGACTACAATCAGCAGTTCTTC. This receptor chain uses TRBV11-1 and TRBJ2-1; the D gene could be either TRBD1 or TRBD2, each agreeing at 7 bases. The germline V gene (reference sequence) provides CDR1 SGHAT and CDR2 FQDESV. Its CDR3 holds 15 amino acids, cysteine through phenylalanine. Only the CDR3 DNA is retained, 45 bases long and in frame from the first base.